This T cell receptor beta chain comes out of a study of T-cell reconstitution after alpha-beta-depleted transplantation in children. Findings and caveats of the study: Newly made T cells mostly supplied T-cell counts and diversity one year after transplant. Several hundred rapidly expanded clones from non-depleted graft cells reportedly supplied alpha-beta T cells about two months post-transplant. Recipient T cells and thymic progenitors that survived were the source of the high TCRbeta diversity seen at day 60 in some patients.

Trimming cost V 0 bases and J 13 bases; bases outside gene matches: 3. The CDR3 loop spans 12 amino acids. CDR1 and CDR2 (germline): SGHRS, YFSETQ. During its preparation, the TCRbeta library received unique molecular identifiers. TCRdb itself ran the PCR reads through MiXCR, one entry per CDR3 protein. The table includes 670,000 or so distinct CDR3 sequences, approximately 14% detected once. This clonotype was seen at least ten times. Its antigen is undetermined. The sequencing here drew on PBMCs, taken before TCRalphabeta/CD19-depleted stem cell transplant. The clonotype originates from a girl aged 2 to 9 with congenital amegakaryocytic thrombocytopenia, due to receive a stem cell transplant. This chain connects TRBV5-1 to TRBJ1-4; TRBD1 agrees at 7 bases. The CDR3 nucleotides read TGCGCCAGCAGCTTGGAGGGGGCTACACTGTTTTTT. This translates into CASSLEGATLFF.